Listed here is a single TCR beta chain. Its target is not known. The data stem from a study of CD8+ T cells in alopecia areata. Findings and caveats of the study: In scalp samples, resident alphabeta T cells of normal skin are also sequenced.

Trimming pared 4 bases from V and 0 bases from J, leaving 7 bases between. This CDR3 spans 13 amino acids. Germline lookup yields CDR1 SGHVS and CDR2 FQNEAQ. Extraction of RNA preceded its reverse transcription into cDNA, which served as the sequencing template. This table comes from immunoSEQ multiplex PCR, and its TCRdb copy is limited to in-frame clones, with some not included. In the table there are 120,000 to 150,000 clones, about 90% of which are singletons. The chain carries TRBV7-8 and TRBJ2-7, with TRBD2 as a possible D gene (5 bases). The sequencing here drew on CD8+ T cells sorted from blood, taken at week 0. This TCR was sampled from a human donor with alopecia areata. CDR3 in amino acids: CASSWEISYEQYF. The CDR3 DNA sequence: TGTGCCAGCAGCTGGGAGATCTCCTACGAGCAGTACTTC.